This record looks at one T cell receptor (beta chain) sequence and its context. As yet, its antigen is unknown. With 1 base removed from V and 1 base from J, the gap between germline ends came to 10 bases. The CDR3 is made up of 15 amino acids. Germline lookup yields CDR1 SGHTS and CDR2 YDEGEE. The data were taken from a study of blood T cells in healthy people across ages. Study context: Through template switching, about one barcoded beta molecule was captured per two T cells, as measured in model experiments. General observations from the study: Using unsorted PBMCs precluded a conclusive naive versus antigen-experienced comparison.

The total RNA that was extracted per sample amounted to at least 5 micrograms. Sample-barcoded 5' priming and a J-beta primer mix drove a second PCR of 7 to 11 cycles. Any given sample supplied a minimum of 3 million CDR3-containing paired-end reads. TCRdb re-called the 5' RACE reads through MiXCR, storing one row per CDR3 protein. The profile covers about 1.6 million distinct CDR3 sequences, with around 36% appearing a single time and about 11% taken by the ten largest. This rearrangement joins TRBV5-8 to TRBJ2-3; a possible D gene is TRBD1 (6 bases). This receptor was taken from a woman under 40 in good health. Material: blood. The CDR3: CASSLTGPRTDTQYF. The CDR3 DNA reads TGTGCCAGCAGCTTGACAGGGCCGCGCACAGATACGCAGTATTTT.